The 6 T cell receptor beta chains below were found in one sample sequenced in a study of blood T cell repertoires in COVID-19. The data were produced by immunoSEQ multiplex PCR, yet TCRdb's version contains in-frame clones alone and is incomplete. The table has roughly 500,000 clones, 70% to 90% seen once; the top ten hold under 4%. Sequenced: peripheral blood. These TCRs come from a human donor in a cohort sampled during active COVID-19.

The rearrangement joins TRBV19 to TRBJ1-1; 8 nucleotides align to TRBD1. The germline gives CDR1 LNHDA, CDR2 SQIVND (reference sequence). J was trimmed by 0 bases and V by 7 bases; bases with no gene match: 10. The CDR3 runs 16 residues. The CDR3 DNA follows: TGTGCCAGTACACCCGGGACAGGTCTTATGAACACTGAAGCTTTCTTT. This sequence encodes CASTPGTGLMNTEAFF.

The chain uses TRBV28 and TRBJ1-2, with 10 bases identical to TRBD1. V lost 7 bases and J lost 3; bases outside the gene matches: 11. This CDR3 region has 16 residues. Germline CDR1 and CDR2: MDHEN and SYDVKM. CDR3 DNA sequence: TGTGCCAGCACCACTCCCGCCGGGACAGGGGACTATGGCTACACCTTC. Protein: CASTTPAGTGDYGYTF.

CDR3 DNA sequence: TGTGCCAGCAGCTTAGGGGCCGGGGATTCCTATAATTCACCCCTCCACTTT. It translates to CASSLGAGDSYNSPLHF. The rearrangement joins TRBV7-9 to TRBJ1-6; unclear D gene. Per germline, CDR1 SEHNR and CDR2 FQNEAQ (reference sequence). V was cut by 1 base and J by 1 base, with 11 bases left in between. This CDR3 comprises 17 residues.

The gene calls are TRBV5-1 and TRBJ2-7; 7 bases agree with TRBD1. The ends lost 4 bases at V and 2 bases at J; junction bases unmatched: 6. CDR1 SGHRS and CDR2 YFSETQ come from the germline V gene. The CDR3 spans 14 residues. The CDR3 bases are TGCGCCAGCAGCGCCGGGACAGCCACCTACGAGCAGTACTTC. Translating gives CASSAGTATYEQYF.

V usage is TRBV5-6 and J usage is TRBJ1-1; D gene unclear. V lost 7 bases and J 0 bases, leaving 10 bases between the germline ends. The CDR3 runs 13 residues. CDR1 and CDR2 from the germline V gene are SGHDT and YYEEEE. CDR3 nucleotides: TGTGCCAGCCGTCGGGGAATGAACACTGAAGCTTTCTTT. Its translation is CASRRGMNTEAFF.

This clone was counted once. The chain is built from TRBV7-2 and TRBJ2-3, with 12 bases aligning to TRBD2. V lost 7 bases, J lost 4 bases, and 12 bases stayed unmatched. The CDR3 has 17 residues. Germline CDR1 reads SGHTA; CDR2 reads FQGNSA. The CDR3 protein is CASKLGLAGGPPDTQYF. CDR3 nucleotides: TGTGCCAGCAAGCTTGGGCTAGCGGGAGGGCCCCCAGATACGCAGTATTTT.